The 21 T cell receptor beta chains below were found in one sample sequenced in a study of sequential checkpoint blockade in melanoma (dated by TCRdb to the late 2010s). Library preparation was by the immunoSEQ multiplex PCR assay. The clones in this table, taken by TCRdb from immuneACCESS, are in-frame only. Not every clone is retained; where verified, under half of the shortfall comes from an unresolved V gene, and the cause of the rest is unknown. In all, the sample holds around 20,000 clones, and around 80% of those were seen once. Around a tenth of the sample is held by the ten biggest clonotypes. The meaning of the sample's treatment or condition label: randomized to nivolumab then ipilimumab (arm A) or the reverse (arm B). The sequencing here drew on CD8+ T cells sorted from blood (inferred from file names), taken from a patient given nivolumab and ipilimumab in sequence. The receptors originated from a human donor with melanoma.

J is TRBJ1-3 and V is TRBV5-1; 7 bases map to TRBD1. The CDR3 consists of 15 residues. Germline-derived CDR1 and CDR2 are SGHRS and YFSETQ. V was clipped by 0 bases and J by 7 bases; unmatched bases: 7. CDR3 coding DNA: TGCGCCAGCAGCTTGGATGGACCACAGGGGAACACCATATATTTT. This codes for CASSLDGPQGNTIYF.

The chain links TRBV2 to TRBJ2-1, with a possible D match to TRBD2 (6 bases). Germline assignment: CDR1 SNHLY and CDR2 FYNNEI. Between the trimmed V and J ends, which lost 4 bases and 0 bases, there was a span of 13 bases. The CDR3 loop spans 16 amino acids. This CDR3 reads CASSVSRGLSYNEQFF. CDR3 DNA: TGTGCCAGCAGTGTTTCGAGGGGACTCTCCTACAATGAGCAGTTCTTC.

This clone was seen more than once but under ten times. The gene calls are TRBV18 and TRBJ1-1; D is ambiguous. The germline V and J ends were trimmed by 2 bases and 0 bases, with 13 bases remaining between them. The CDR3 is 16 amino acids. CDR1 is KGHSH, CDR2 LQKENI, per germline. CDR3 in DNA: TGTGCCAGCTCACCAGGCAGGTCACCTTTGAACACTGAAGCTTTCTTT. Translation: CASSPGRSPLNTEAFF. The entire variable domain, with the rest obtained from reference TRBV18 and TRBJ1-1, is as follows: NAGVMQNPRHLVRRRGQEARLRCSPMKGHSHVYWYRQLPEEGLKFMVYLQKENIIDESGMPKERFSAEFPKEGPSILRIQQVVRGDSAAYFCASSPGRSPLNTEAFFGQGTRLTVV.

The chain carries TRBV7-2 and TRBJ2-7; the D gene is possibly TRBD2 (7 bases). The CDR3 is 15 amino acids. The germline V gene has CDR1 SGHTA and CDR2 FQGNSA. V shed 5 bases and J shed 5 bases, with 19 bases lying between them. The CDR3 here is CASSPQGGSPHEQYF. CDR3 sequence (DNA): TGTGCCAGCAGCCCACAGGGCGGGAGCCCCCACGAGCAGTACTTC.

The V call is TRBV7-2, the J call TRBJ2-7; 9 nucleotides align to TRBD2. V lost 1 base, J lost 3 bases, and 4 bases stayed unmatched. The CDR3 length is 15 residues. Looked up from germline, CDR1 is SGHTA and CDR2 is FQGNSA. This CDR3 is CASSLVDSGSYEQYF. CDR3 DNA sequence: TGTGCCAGCAGCTTAGTAGATAGCGGGAGCTACGAGCAGTACTTC.

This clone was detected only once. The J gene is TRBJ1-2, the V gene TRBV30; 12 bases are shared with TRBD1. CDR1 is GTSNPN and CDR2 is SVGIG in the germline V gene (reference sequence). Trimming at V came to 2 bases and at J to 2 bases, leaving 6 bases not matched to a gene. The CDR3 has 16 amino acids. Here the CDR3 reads CAWSKMGTGGNYGYTF. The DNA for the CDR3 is TGTGCCTGGAGTAAAATGGGGACAGGGGGCAACTATGGCTACACCTTC.

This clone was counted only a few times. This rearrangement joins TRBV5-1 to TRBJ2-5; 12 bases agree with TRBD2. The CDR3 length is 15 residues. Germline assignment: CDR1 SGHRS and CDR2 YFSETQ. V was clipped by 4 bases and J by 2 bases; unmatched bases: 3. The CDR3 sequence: CASSPLAGGQETQYF. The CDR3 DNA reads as TGCGCCAGCAGCCCACTAGCGGGAGGACAAGAGACCCAGTACTTC.

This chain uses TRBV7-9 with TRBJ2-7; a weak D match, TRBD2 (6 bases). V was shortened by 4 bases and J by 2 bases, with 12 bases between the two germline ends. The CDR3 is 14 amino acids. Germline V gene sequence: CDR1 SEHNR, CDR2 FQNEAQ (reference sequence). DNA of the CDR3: TGTGCCAGCAGCTCAAGAGTAGCGGCCTACGAGCAGTACTTC. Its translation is CASSSRVAAYEQYF.

The DNA for the CDR3 is TGTGCCAGCAGCCAAGGGAGCTCCTACAATGAGCAGTTCTTC. Translating it yields CASSQGSSYNEQFF. V gene TRBV14 combines with J gene TRBJ2-1; no clear D. The CDR3 has 14 residues. The germline V gene has CDR1 SGHDN and CDR2 FVKESK. V lost 1 base and J lost 0, with 4 bases in between.

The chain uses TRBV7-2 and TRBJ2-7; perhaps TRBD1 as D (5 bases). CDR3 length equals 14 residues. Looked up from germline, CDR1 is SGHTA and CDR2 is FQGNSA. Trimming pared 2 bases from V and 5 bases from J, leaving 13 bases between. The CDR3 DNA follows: TGTGCCAGCAGCTTACTGGGCAGGGTAGACGAGCAGTACTTC. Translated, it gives CASSLLGRVDEQYF.

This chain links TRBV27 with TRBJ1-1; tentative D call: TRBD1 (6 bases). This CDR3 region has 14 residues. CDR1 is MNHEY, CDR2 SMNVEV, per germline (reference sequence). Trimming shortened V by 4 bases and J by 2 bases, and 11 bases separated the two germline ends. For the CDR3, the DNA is TGTGCCAGCAGTTCCAACAGGGACAACACTGAAGCTTTCTTT. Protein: CASSSNRDNTEAFF.

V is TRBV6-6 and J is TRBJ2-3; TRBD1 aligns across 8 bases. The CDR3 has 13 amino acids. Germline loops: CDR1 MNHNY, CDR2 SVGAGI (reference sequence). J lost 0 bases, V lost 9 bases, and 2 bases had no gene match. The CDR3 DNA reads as TGTGCCAGTAACAGGGGGAGCACAGATACGCAGTATTTT. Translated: CASNRGSTDTQYF.

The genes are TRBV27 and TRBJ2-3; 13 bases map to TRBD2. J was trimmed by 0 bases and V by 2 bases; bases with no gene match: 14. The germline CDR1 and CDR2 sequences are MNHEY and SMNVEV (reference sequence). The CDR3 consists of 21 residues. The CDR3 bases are TGTGCCAGCAGTTTAAAACCTCCAGGACTAGCGGGAGTGTCTAGCACAGATACGCAGTATTTT. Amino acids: CASSLKPPGLAGVSSTDTQYF.

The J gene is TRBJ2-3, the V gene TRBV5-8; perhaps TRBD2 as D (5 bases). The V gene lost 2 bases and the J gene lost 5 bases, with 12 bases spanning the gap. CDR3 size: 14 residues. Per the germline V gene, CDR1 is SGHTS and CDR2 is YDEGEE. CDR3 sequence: CASSLQRTGDTQYF. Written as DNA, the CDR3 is TGTGCCAGCAGCTTACAGCGGACGGGAGATACGCAGTATTTT. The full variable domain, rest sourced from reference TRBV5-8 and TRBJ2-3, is EAGVTQSPTHLIKTRGQQATLRCSPISGHTSVYWYQQALGLGLQFLLWYDEGEERNRGNFPPRFSGRQFPNYSSELNVNALELEDSALYLCASSLQRTGDTQYFGPGTRLTVL.

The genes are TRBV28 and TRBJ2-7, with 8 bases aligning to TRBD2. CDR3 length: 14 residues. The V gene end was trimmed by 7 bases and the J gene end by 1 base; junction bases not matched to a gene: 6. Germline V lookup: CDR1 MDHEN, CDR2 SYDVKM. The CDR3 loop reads CASTGTRGSYEQYF. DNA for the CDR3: TGTGCCAGCACCGGGACTAGGGGTTCCTACGAGCAGTACTTC. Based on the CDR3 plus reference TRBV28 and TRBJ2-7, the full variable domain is DVKVTQSSRYLVKRTGEKVFLECVQDMDHENMFWYRQDPGLGLRLIYFSYDVKMKEKGDIPEGYSVSREKKERFSLILESASTNQTSMYLCASTGTRGSYEQYFGPGTRLTVT.

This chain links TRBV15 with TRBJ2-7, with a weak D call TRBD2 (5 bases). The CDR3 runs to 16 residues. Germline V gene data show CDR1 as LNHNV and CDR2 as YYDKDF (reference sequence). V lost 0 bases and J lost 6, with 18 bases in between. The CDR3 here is CATSRDKEGLASEQYF. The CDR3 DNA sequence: TGTGCCACCAGCAGAGATAAAGAGGGTTTGGCCTCCGAGCAGTACTTC.

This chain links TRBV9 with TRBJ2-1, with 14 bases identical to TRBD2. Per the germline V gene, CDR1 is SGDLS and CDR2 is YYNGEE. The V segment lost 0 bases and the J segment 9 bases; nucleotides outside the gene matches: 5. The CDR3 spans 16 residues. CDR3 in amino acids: CASSVAPGLAGVEQFF. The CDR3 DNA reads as TGTGCCAGCAGCGTAGCCCCGGGACTAGCGGGAGTTGAGCAGTTCTTC.

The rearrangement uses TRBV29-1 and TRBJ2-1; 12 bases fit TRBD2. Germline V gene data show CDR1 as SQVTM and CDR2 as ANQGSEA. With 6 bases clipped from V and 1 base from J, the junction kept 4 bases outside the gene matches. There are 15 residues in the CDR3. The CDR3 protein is CSVSTSGSSYNEQFF. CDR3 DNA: TGCAGCGTCTCGACTAGCGGGAGTTCCTACAATGAGCAGTTCTTC.

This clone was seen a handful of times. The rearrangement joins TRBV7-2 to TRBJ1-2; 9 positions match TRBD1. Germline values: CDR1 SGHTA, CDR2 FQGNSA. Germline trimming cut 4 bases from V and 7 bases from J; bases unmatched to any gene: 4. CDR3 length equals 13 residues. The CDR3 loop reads CASSSTGGSGYTF. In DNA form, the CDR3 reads TGTGCCAGCAGCTCAACAGGGGGCTCTGGCTACACCTTC.

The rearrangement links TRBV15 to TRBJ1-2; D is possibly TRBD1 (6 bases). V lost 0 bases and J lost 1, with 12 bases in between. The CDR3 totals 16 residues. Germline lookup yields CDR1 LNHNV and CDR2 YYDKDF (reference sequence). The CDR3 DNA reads TGTGCCACCAGCAGAGATTTAACAGGGAGTAACTATGGCTACACCTTC. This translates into CATSRDLTGSNYGYTF.

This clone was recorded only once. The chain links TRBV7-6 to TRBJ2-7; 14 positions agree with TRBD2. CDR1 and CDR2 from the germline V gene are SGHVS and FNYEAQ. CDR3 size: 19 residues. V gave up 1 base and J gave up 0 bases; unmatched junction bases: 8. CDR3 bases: TGTGCCAGCAGCTTAGGATCCGGACTAGCGGGAGGTTACTCCTACGAGCAGTACTTC. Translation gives CASSLGSGLAGGYSYEQYF.